A selection of T cell receptor beta chains follows, all from one sample in a study of T cell changes during pregnancy in multiple sclerosis. TCRdb's table, derived via immunoSEQ multiplex PCR, lists solely in-frame clones and lacks some. The table records about 59,000 clones, about 95% of them present only once. The specimen comprised CD8+ T cells from peripheral blood mononuclear cells, sampled after pregnancy. The receptor set was obtained from a female donor with multiple sclerosis, enrolled in a pregnancy study. Each CDR3 is given with its conserved first and last residue. A D gene is named only where the DNA matches it firmly. The size of a clone is reported for some rows only, either as once, few or many, or as a class for expanded clones.

D: -; J: TRBJ2-7; length: 15; size: -; V: TRBV29-1; DNA: TGCACGCGATCCAAACCGGGACACCCCAAGTACGAGCAGTACTTC; CDR3: CTRSKPGHPKYEQYF
D: -; J: TRBJ2-1; length: 16; size: -; V: TRBV9; DNA: TGTGCCAGCAGCGTAGTGATTAGCGGCTCCTACAATGAGCAGTTCTTC; CDR3: CASSVVISGSYNEQFF
D: -; J: TRBJ1-1; length: 15; size: few; V: TRBV19; DNA: TGTGCCAGTAGTATAGGGCAGGACTCGTGGACTGAAGCTTTCTTT; CDR3: CASSIGQDSWTEAFF
D: TRBD1; J: TRBJ2-1; length: 15; size: -; V: TRBV19; DNA: TGTGCCAGTAGTATTTGGGGACAGGGGAACAATGAGCAGTTCTTC; CDR3: CASSIWGQGNNEQFF
D: TRBD1; J: TRBJ1-2; length: 14; size: -; V: TRBV7-9; DNA: TGTGCCAGCAGCTTACCCGGGACAGGGGCCGACTACACCTTC; CDR3: CASSLPGTGADYTF
D: TRBD2; J: TRBJ2-1; length: 16; size: -; V: TRBV19; DNA: TGTGCCAGTAGTGCGGGACTAGCGAGATCCTACAATGAGCAGTTCTTC; CDR3: CASSAGLARSYNEQFF
D: -; J: TRBJ1-2; length: 15; size: -; V: TRBV5-6; DNA: TGTGCCAGCAGCTTGGAGGGCAGGGCGAACTATGGCTACACCTTC; CDR3: CASSLEGRANYGYTF
D: TRBD1; J: TRBJ1-1; length: 16; size: few; V: TRBV5-3; DNA: TGTGCCAGAAGCGTGGGGACAGCTACCATGAACACTGAAGCTTTCTTT; CDR3: CARSVGTATMNTEAFF
D: TRBD2; J: TRBJ2-3; length: 16; size: -; V: TRBV13; DNA: TGTGCCAGCACCGGGGGAGGGGAGGACCGCACAGATACGCAGTATTTT; CDR3: CASTGGGEDRTDTQYF
D: -; J: TRBJ2-3; length: 15; size: -; V: TRBV11-2; DNA: TGTGCCAGCAGCTTAGTCGGCGGTAGCACAGATACGCAGTATTTT; CDR3: CASSLVGGSTDTQYF
D: TRBD2; J: TRBJ2-3; length: 15; size: -; V: TRBV13; DNA: TGTGCCAGCAGCCAAACTAGCGGCCCTACAGATACGCAGTATTTT; CDR3: CASSQTSGPTDTQYF
D: -; J: TRBJ2-1; length: 15; size: -; V: TRBV4-3; DNA: TGCGCCAGCAGCCAAGATACCGGTTCTAACAATGAGCAGTTCTTC; CDR3: CASSQDTGSNNEQFF
D: -; J: TRBJ2-2; length: 15; size: -; V: TRBV6-5; DNA: TGTGCCAGCAGTTACGGTGGAGAGAACACCGGGGAGCTGTTTTTT; CDR3: CASSYGGENTGELFF
D: -; J: TRBJ2-7; length: 14; size: -; V: TRBV18; DNA: TGTGCCAGCTCACCACGGGGACACCTCTACGAGCAGTACTTC; CDR3: CASSPRGHLYEQYF